The next 4 T cell receptor beta chains were all read from a single sample in a study of T cell responses to AZD1222 COVID-19 vaccine. The table came from immunoSEQ multiplex PCR; TCRdb's copy has only in-frame clones and leaves some out. In the table there are some 140,000 clones, approximately 90% of which are singletons. This sample comprised peripheral blood, obtained on day 0 of AZD1222 vaccination. These TCRs come from an adult in good health.

The chain recombines TRBV14 with TRBJ2-7; TRBD1 is a possible D gene (6 bases). Germline-derived CDR1 and CDR2 are SGHDN and FVKESK. The CDR3 spans 16 residues. The ends were cut back, 2 bases at V and 7 bases at J, with 21 bases in the middle. The CDR3 loop reads CASSQSVQGPPYEQYF. The DNA of the CDR3 is TGTGCCAGCAGCCAATCGGTACAGGGCCCCCCGTATGAGCAGTACTTC.

This clone occurred once. The chain combines TRBV6-6 with TRBJ2-5, with 13 positions matching TRBD2. Germline V lookup: CDR1 MNHNY, CDR2 SVGAGI (reference sequence). The CDR3 has 16 amino acids. V was clipped by 5 bases and J by 5 bases; unmatched bases: 8. This CDR3 is CASSPRLAGGGETQYF. The CDR3 nucleotides read TGTGCCAGCAGTCCAAGACTAGCGGGGGGCGGGGAGACCCAGTACTTC.

The table lists this clone with a count of one. The rearrangement links TRBV6-2 or TRBV6-3 to TRBJ1-5; 8 bases align to TRBD1. This CDR3 contains 12 residues. Germline CDR1 and CDR2: MNHEY and SVGEGT. J gave up 7 bases and V 5 bases, and 1 base lay outside the gene matches. DNA for the CDR3: TGTGCCAGCAGTAACAGGGGGCAGCCCCAGCATTTT. This codes for CASSNRGQPQHF.

This chain joins TRBV2 and TRBJ1-2; 7 bases are shared with TRBD1. V was pared by 7 bases and J by 4 bases, with 9 bases of the junction left unmatched. CDR3 length: 14 amino acids. Germline-derived CDR1 and CDR2 are SNHLY and FYNNEI. In DNA, the CDR3 is TGTGCCAGCACCTACAGGGGTTTGGTCTATGGCTACACCTTC. Amino acids: CASTYRGLVYGYTF. Looking up the rest from reference TRBV2 and TRBJ1-2 gives the full variable domain: EPEVTQTPSHQVTQMGQEVILRCVPISNHLYFYWYRQILGQKVEFLVSFYNNEISEKSEIFDDQFSVERPDGSNFTLKIRSTKLEDSAMYFCASTYRGLVYGYTFGSGTRLTVV.